What follows are 6 T cell receptor beta chains derived from one specimen sequenced in a study of CD4 T cells in relation to SARS-CoV-2 and coronaviruses. No cognate antigen is known for these TCRs. Here immunoSEQ multiplex PCR was the method, and the copy in TCRdb shows in-frame clones only, minus some. The sample records some 45,000 clones, over 75% being singletons. Source material: naive CD4+ T cells from PBMCs, cultured in vitro. Sample subset: naive CD4+ T cells isolated by negative enrichment. These receptors all stem from an adult with COVID-19.

V gene TRBV29-1 combines with J gene TRBJ2-1, with a tentative D call TRBD1 (5 bases). This CDR3 has 16 residues. With 1 base removed from V and 4 bases from J, the gap between germline ends came to 17 bases. CDR1 is SQVTM, CDR2 ANQGSEA, per germline. The CDR3 sequence: CSVEAPDRTLYNEQFF. Written as DNA, the CDR3 is TGCAGCGTTGAAGCACCCGACAGAACCTTGTACAATGAGCAGTTCTTC.

The genes are TRBV4-2 and TRBJ1-5; the D gene is possibly TRBD1 (5 bases). The V gene's germline CDR1 is LGHNA and CDR2 YNFKEQ. The CDR3 contains 12 residues. V gave up 3 bases and J gave up 7 bases, with 7 bases separating them. CDR3 nucleotide sequence: TGTGCCAGCAGCCAGACAGACCAGCCCCAGCATTTT. Its translation is CASSQTDQPQHF.

DNA of the CDR3: TGTGCCAGCAGCTCGGACAGGGGGTTACGGGGGCTTTGCAATCAGCCCCAGCATTTT. Its translation: CASSSDRGLRGLCNQPQHF. The genes are TRBV7-3 and TRBJ1-5; 10 bases align to TRBD1. This CDR3 has 19 residues. V was pared by 4 bases and J by 2 bases, with 14 bases of the junction left unmatched. CDR1 and CDR2 from the germline V gene are SGHTA and FQGTGA.

This chain uses TRBV7-8 with TRBJ2-6; D may be TRBD1 (6 bases). The CDR3 length is 15 residues. Trimming shortened V by 4 bases and J by 2 bases, and 9 bases separated the two germline ends. Germline loops: CDR1 SGHVS, CDR2 FQNEAQ. The CDR3 loop reads CASSSQGTGANVLTF. CDR3 nucleotides: TGTGCCAGCAGCTCACAGGGTACTGGGGCCAACGTCCTGACTTTC. Combining the CDR3 with reference TRBV7-8 and TRBJ2-6 gives the whole variable domain GAGVSQSPRYKVAKRGQDVALRCDPISGHVSLFWYQQALGQGPEFLTYFQNEAQLDKSGLPSDRFFAERPEGSVSTLKIQRTQQEDSAVYLCASSSQGTGANVLTFGAGSRLTVL.

The chain couples TRBV18 to TRBJ1-3; the D is unclear. Trimming shortened V by 2 bases and J by 3 bases, and 14 bases separated the two germline ends. CDR3 length: 16 residues. Germline values: CDR1 KGHSH, CDR2 LQKENI. The CDR3 sequence is CASSPVLGVFGNTIYF. The CDR3 nucleotides read TGTGCCAGCTCACCAGTACTGGGAGTATTTGGAAACACCATATATTTT.

V gene TRBV20-1 combines with J gene TRBJ2-3; D unclear. The germline V gene has CDR1 DFQATT and CDR2 SNEGSKA (reference sequence). The germline V and J ends were trimmed by 3 bases and 3 bases, with 10 bases remaining between them. This CDR3 has 13 amino acids. The CDR3 nucleotides are TGCAGTGCTAGTGCCCCAGAAACAGATACGCAGTATTTT. Protein sequence: CSASAPETDTQYF.